The 21 T cell receptor beta chains given below trace back to one sample, sequenced in a study of CD8+ T cells in alopecia areata. Specified treatment: oral pan-JAK inhibitor, 5-10 mg twice daily. Extracted RNA was reverse transcribed, and the resulting cDNA served as sequencing template. Measured with immunoSEQ multiplex PCR; TCRdb has only the in-frame clones, and not every one. The sample has some 150,000 clones, around 58% seen once. This specimen was CD4+ T cells sorted from blood, taken between weeks 55 and 65, from a patient treated with tofacitinib. The receptors shown here come from a human donor with alopecia areata.

The chain uses TRBV7-4 and TRBJ1-5; no clear D. The CDR3 is made up of 14 amino acids. V lost 7 bases, J lost 6 bases, and 16 bases lay in between. Germline V gene data show CDR1 as SGHVT and CDR2 as SQSDAQ. The CDR3 nucleotides are TGTGCCAGCACTCGGGCCGTCCGGGGTCAGCCCCAGCATTTT. It encodes CASTRAVRGQPQHF.

The chain uses TRBV4-1 and TRBJ1-3; no clear D. CDR1 and CDR2 (germline): MGHRA, YSYEKL. The CDR3 sequence is 17 residues long. V was trimmed by 0 bases and J by 0 bases, leaving 12 bases between them. CDR3 nucleotides: TGCGCCAGCAGCCAAGATACCCTTTGGAGCTCTGGAAACACCATATATTTT. As protein: CASSQDTLWSSGNTIYF.

This rearrangement joins TRBV27 to TRBJ1-2; D unclear. The V gene lost 3 bases and the J gene lost 2 bases, with 19 bases spanning the gap. The germline V gene encodes CDR1 MNHEY and CDR2 SMNVEV (reference sequence). This CDR3 region has 17 residues. The DNA for the CDR3 is TGTGCCAGCAGTTTCTTGTTTTCAACCGACAAGAACTATGGCTACACCTTC. It specifies CASSFLFSTDKNYGYTF.

The chain uses TRBV30 and TRBJ2-1; TRBD1 matches at 8 bases. V lost 0 bases to trimming and J lost 3 bases; unmatched junction nucleotides: 4. Looked up from germline, CDR1 is GTSNPN and CDR2 is SVGIG (reference sequence). This CDR3 has 15 amino acids. For the CDR3, the DNA is TGTGCCTGGAGTGTTGCTACAGGGGGCTACAATGAGCAGTTCTTC. Residues: CAWSVATGGYNEQFF.

This clone was counted once. V gene TRBV28 combines with J gene TRBJ2-6; no clear D gene. Trimming removed 8 bases at V and 0 bases at J, with 11 bases between. Germline assignment: CDR1 MDHEN and CDR2 SYDVKM. CDR3 size: 15 residues. The DNA for the CDR3 is TGTGCCAGCGGTTCATTGGTCTCTGGGGCCAACGTCCTGACTTTC. Protein sequence: CASGSLVSGANVLTF.

This clone was seen a few times. The J gene is TRBJ1-1, the V gene TRBV7-9, with D perhaps matching TRBD1 (5 bases). Germline V gives CDR1 SEHNR, CDR2 FQNEAQ (reference sequence). The ends were cut back, 6 bases at V and 4 bases at J, with 9 bases in the middle. The CDR3 consists of 12 residues. CDR3 loop: CASSRGITEAFF. CDR3 nucleotides: TGTGCCAGCAGTCGGGGGATCACTGAAGCTTTCTTT.

This clone was observed a few times. CDR3 nucleotide sequence: TGCGCCAGCAGCTTGGAACAGGGGAGGGGTACGCAGTATTTT. Its protein product is CASSLEQGRGTQYF. The chain recombines TRBV5-1 with TRBJ2-3; tentatively, D is TRBD1 or TRBD2 (7 bases each). This CDR3 is 14 amino acids long. With 0 bases removed from V and 8 bases from J, the gap between germline ends came to 13 bases. CDR1 is SGHRS, CDR2 YFSETQ, per germline.

The genes are TRBV19 and TRBJ1-1; 7 bases fit TRBD1. V shed 5 bases and J 4 bases; nucleotides not matched to a gene: 7. CDR1 is LNHDA and CDR2 is SQIVND in the germline V gene (reference sequence). The length of the CDR3 is 14 residues. The CDR3 nucleotides read TGTGCCAGTAGTGAAAGGGGGCCGAGCACTGAAGCTTTCTTT. This translates into CASSERGPSTEAFF.

V is TRBV2 and J is TRBJ2-7; no definite D call. Trimming removed 3 bases at V and 5 bases at J, with 14 bases between. Germline CDR1 is SNHLY and CDR2 is FYNNEI. The CDR3 totals 14 residues. CDR3 bases: TGTGCCAGCAGTGACCTAGTTGGTCCACACGAGCAGTACTTC. Its protein product is CASSDLVGPHEQYF.

The CDR3: CAWSRQDNQPQHF. CDR3 sequence (DNA): TGTGCCTGGTCCCGACAGGATAATCAGCCCCAGCATTTT. The gene calls are TRBV30 and TRBJ1-5, with D perhaps matching TRBD1 (6 bases). Trimming removed 5 bases at V and 4 bases at J, with 12 bases between. The germline V gene encodes CDR1 GTSNPN and CDR2 SVGIG (reference sequence). This CDR3 is 13 amino acids long.

The chain uses TRBV29-1 and TRBJ2-5; D gene ambiguous. This CDR3 spans 13 amino acids. Trimming took off 1 base at V and 5 bases at J, with 11 bases between the two ends. Germline CDR1 is SQVTM and CDR2 is ANQGSEA. This CDR3 reads CSVEAGVVETQYF. The DNA for the CDR3 is TGCAGCGTTGAAGCTGGTGTGGTGGAGACCCAGTACTTC.

The chain has TRBV25-1 and TRBJ2-5, with D possibly being TRBD2 (5 bases). The CDR3 is 15 residues long. The ends were cut back, 7 bases at V and 4 bases at J, with 19 bases in the middle. Germline V gene lookup returns CDR1 MGHDK and CDR2 SYGVNS. In DNA form, the CDR3 reads TGTGCCAGCACCACTGGGATTATGGGGAGAGAGACCCAGTACTTC. It encodes CASTTGIMGRETQYF.

The chain employs TRBV4-1 and TRBJ1-2; D is undetermined. The V and J ends lost 3 bases and 8 bases respectively, with 16 bases between them. There are 14 residues in the CDR3. CDR1 is MGHRA and CDR2 is YSYEKL in the germline V gene. CDR3 sequence reads: CASSQGGNLRGYTF. The CDR3 nucleotides are TGCGCCAGCAGCCAGGGAGGGAACTTAAGGGGCTACACCTTC.

There are a few counts of this clone. The J gene is TRBJ2-1, the V gene TRBV7-2; no firm D call. Trimming removed 11 bases from V and 1 base from J, with 15 bases in between. The germline V gene encodes CDR1 SGHTA and CDR2 FQGNSA. The CDR3 is 14 amino acids. The CDR3 nucleotides read TGTGCCGTTACAGAGAGTCAGTCCTACAATGAGCAGTTCTTC. This codes for CAVTESQSYNEQFF.

The CDR3 DNA reads TGTGCCAGCAGTGCGGCAGGGATTAACTATGGCTACACCTTC. This codes for CASSAAGINYGYTF. V gene TRBV25-1 combines with J gene TRBJ1-2; D perhaps matches TRBD1 (5 bases). Germline lookup yields CDR1 MGHDK and CDR2 SYGVNS. The CDR3 totals 14 residues. V was trimmed by 4 bases and J by 1 base, leaving 10 bases between them.

The J gene is TRBJ2-7, the V gene TRBV14; 9 bases align to TRBD1. This CDR3 is 14 amino acids long. The V segment lost 6 bases and the J segment 4 bases; nucleotides outside the gene matches: 7. Germline V gives CDR1 SGHDN, CDR2 FVKESK. CDR3 nucleotide sequence: TGTGCCAGCAGTTCCGGGACAGGGATTTACGAGCAGTACTTC. Protein product: CASSSGTGIYEQYF.

A single count supports this clone. This rearrangement joins TRBV29-1 to TRBJ1-2, with D maybe TRBD1 (5 bases). The CDR3 is made up of 14 amino acids. In germline, CDR1 is SQVTM, CDR2 ANQGSEA. V was cut by 7 bases and J by 4 bases, with 19 bases left in between. For the CDR3, the DNA is TGCAGCGCTAACTTACGGACCGGGGGCTATGGCTACACCTTC. This codes for CSANLRTGGYGYTF.

The chain recombines TRBV18 with TRBJ2-5; 11 nucleotides line up with TRBD1. The CDR3 length is 15 residues. The germline gives CDR1 KGHSH, CDR2 LQKENI. V shed 0 bases, J shed 5 bases, and the junction held 2 bases outside the gene matches. The CDR3 protein is CASSPPGTGGETQYF. The CDR3 bases are TGTGCCAGCTCACCACCAGGGACAGGGGGTGAGACCCAGTACTTC.

The chain uses TRBV9 and TRBJ2-5; 12 bases align to TRBD1. J lost 5 bases, V lost 4 bases, and 9 bases had no gene match. The CDR3 runs 16 residues. CDR1 and CDR2 (germline): SGDLS, YYNGEE. DNA of the CDR3: TGTGCCAGCAGCCCAGGGGGACAGGGGGCACGGGAGACCCAGTACTTC. Protein product: CASSPGGQGARETQYF.

The CDR3: CASSLQPLSGEQYF. The CDR3 region has the DNA TGTGCCAGCAGCCTCCAGCCTCTGTCCGGCGAGCAGTACTTC. J is TRBJ2-7 and V is TRBV2, with D hard to call. The CDR3 covers 14 residues. Germline loops: CDR1 SNHLY, CDR2 FYNNEI. Trimming shortened V by 6 bases and J by 6 bases, and 18 bases separated the two germline ends.

This clone was recorded a few times. The chain has TRBV2 and TRBJ2-6; D gene unclear. Trimming removed 4 bases from V and 0 bases from J, with 4 bases in between. Germline V gene data show CDR1 as SNHLY and CDR2 as FYNNEI. CDR3 length: 14 residues. The CDR3 DNA reads as TGTGCCAGCAGTGGCCACTCTGGGGCCAACGTCCTGACTTTC. Amino acids: CASSGHSGANVLTF.